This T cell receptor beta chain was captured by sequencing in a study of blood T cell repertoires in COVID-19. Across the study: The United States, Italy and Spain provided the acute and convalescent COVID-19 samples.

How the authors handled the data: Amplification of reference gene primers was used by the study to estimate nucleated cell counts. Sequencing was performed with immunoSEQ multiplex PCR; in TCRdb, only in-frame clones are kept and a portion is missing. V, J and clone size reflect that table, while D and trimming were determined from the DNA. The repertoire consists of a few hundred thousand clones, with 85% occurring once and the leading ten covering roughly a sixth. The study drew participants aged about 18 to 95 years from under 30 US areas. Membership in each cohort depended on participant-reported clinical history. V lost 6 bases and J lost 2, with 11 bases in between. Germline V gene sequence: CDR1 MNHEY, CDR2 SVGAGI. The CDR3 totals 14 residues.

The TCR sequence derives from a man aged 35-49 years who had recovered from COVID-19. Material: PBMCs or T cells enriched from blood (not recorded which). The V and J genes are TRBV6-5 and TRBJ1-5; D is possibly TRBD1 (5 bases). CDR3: CASRKSGGNQPQHF. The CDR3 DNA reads TGTGCCAGCAGAAAGTCGGGGGGCAATCAGCCCCAGCATTTT.